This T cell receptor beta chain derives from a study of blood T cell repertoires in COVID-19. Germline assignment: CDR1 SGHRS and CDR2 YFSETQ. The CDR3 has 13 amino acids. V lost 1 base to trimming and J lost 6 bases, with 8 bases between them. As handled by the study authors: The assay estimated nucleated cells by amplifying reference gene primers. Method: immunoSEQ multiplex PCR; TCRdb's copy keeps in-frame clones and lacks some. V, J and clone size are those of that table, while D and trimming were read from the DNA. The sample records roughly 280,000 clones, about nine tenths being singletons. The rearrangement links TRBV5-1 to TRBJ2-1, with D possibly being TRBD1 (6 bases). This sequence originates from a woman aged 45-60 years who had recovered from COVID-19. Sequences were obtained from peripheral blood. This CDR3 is CASSLTGSNEQFF. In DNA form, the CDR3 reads TGCGCCAGCAGCTTGACAGGGTCCAATGAGCAGTTCTTC.